What follows are 17 T cell receptor beta chains derived from one specimen sequenced in a study of cytomegalovirus exposure and HLA in healthy donors (dated by TCRdb to about 2017). To prepare the library, the immunoSEQ multiplex PCR assay was applied. TCRdb stores this immuneACCESS table with in-frame sequences only. Part of the clones is absent; in the studies checked, under half of the shortfall reflects unresolved V genes, and no reason is known for the rest. This sample holds some 44,000 clones; approximately 90% were observed only once. More than 4.5% of the sample rests with the top ten. The sample comprised PBMCs. These receptors were collected from a man aged 18 to 29 in good health and CMV-seronegative.

The genes are TRBV18 and TRBJ2-7; D may be TRBD1 (5 bases). The CDR3 has 14 residues. Trimming left V 3 bases short and J 2 bases short, with 11 bases between. Germline V gene data show CDR1 as KGHSH and CDR2 as LQKENI. CDR3 nucleotide sequence: TGTGCCAGCTCACCCTCAGGACATACCTACGAGCAGTACTTC. Translation gives CASSPSGHTYEQYF.

CDR3 amino acids: CASSFMGQGASWETQYF. In nucleotides, the CDR3 is TGTGCCAGCAGCTTTATGGGACAGGGGGCCAGTTGGGAGACCCAGTACTTC. This chain connects TRBV11-1 to TRBJ2-5, with TRBD1 matching 12 bases. Germline V gene data show CDR1 as SGHAT and CDR2 as FQDESV (reference sequence). This CDR3 has 17 amino acids. V was clipped by 3 bases and J by 5 bases; unmatched bases: 10.

J is TRBJ2-1 and V is TRBV28; the match to TRBD2 covers 10 bases. The germline gives CDR1 MDHEN, CDR2 SYDVKM. This CDR3 spans 16 amino acids. J lost 2 bases, V lost 6 bases, and 7 bases had no gene match. The CDR3 DNA reads TGTGCCAGCAGCCCCTCCGGGACTAGCGCCTACAATGAGCAGTTCTTC. Translating it yields CASSPSGTSAYNEQFF.

Written as DNA, the CDR3 is TGTGCCAGCAGTTTTGGGGCAGGGGGCAATCAGCCCCAGCATTTT. Amino acids: CASSFGAGGNQPQHF. The chain joins TRBV28 to TRBJ1-5; the D gene is possibly TRBD1 (6 bases). The CDR3 consists of 15 residues. Germline CDR1 is MDHEN and CDR2 is SYDVKM. V lost 3 bases and J 2 bases, leaving 11 bases between the germline ends.

V is TRBV7-3 and J is TRBJ2-2; maybe TRBD1 (6 bases). V lost 1 base and J 6 bases, leaving 6 bases between the germline ends. CDR1 SGHTA and CDR2 FQGTGA come from the germline V gene. The length of the CDR3 is 13 residues. The CDR3 DNA sequence: TGTGCCAGCAGCTTAAACAGGGCCGGGGAGCTGTTTTTT. Its protein product is CASSLNRAGELFF.

CDR3 loop: CASSQTQGSGYTF. The CDR3, as DNA: TGCGCCAGCAGCCAGACACAGGGGAGCGGCTACACCTTC. The chain joins TRBV4-1 to TRBJ1-2; 7 nucleotides match TRBD1. Germline assignment: CDR1 MGHRA and CDR2 YSYEKL. The CDR3 has 13 amino acids. J gave up 8 bases and V 3 bases, and 6 bases lay outside the gene matches.

The chain carries TRBV5-1 and TRBJ1-2, with 9 bases identical to TRBD1. From germline, CDR1 is SGHRS and CDR2 YFSETQ. The junction had 16 bases not matched to a gene; V was cut back by 4 bases and J by 6 bases. This CDR3 comprises 17 residues. The CDR3 protein is CASSPEPGTGFLDGYTF. CDR3 DNA sequence: TGCGCCAGCAGCCCCGAGCCCGGGACAGGGTTTTTGGATGGCTACACCTTC.

V gene TRBV2 combines with J gene TRBJ1-1; TRBD1 is a possible D gene (6 bases). Germline lookup yields CDR1 SNHLY and CDR2 FYNNEI. Deletions cut 3 bases from V and 2 bases from J, with 10 bases between. The CDR3 consists of 14 residues. The CDR3 DNA is TGTGCCAGCAGTGAGGTTGGGGGCAACACTGAAGCTTTCTTT. Protein sequence: CASSEVGGNTEAFF.

The chain has TRBV19 and TRBJ1-2; D is unresolved. The CDR3 extends over 14 amino acids. Germline CDR1 is LNHDA and CDR2 is SQIVND (reference sequence). The ends were cut back, 4 bases at V and 3 bases at J, with 12 bases in the middle. The DNA of the CDR3 is TGTGCCAGTAGTAGCCTCGGACTGCACTATGGCTACACCTTC. Residues: CASSSLGLHYGYTF.

This clone has more than one count but fewer than ten. The rearrangement uses TRBV5-4 and TRBJ2-1, with D uncertain. The V and J ends lost 4 bases and 0 bases respectively, with 11 bases between them. The CDR3 loop spans 15 amino acids. Per the germline V gene, CDR1 is SGHNT and CDR2 is YYREEE (reference sequence). The CDR3 nucleotides read TGTGCCAGCAGCCCGGCGGTCAACTCCTACAATGAGCAGTTCTTC. It yields the protein CASSPAVNSYNEQFF.

The rearrangement joins TRBV4-3 to TRBJ1-2; 8 bases line up with TRBD1. The CDR3 length is 17 residues. Germline V gives CDR1 LGHNA, CDR2 YSLEER. V dropped 0 bases and J dropped 4; count of bases not matched to a gene: 10. The CDR3 region is CASSQDPGQGWVYGYTF. CDR3 coding DNA: TGCGCCAGCAGCCAAGATCCCGGACAGGGTTGGGTCTATGGCTACACCTTC.

This sequence joins TRBV5-1 and TRBJ1-1, with D unresolved. There are 13 residues in the CDR3. V shed 0 bases and J shed 10 bases, with 13 bases lying between them. Germline CDR1 is SGHRS and CDR2 is YFSETQ. CDR3 amino acids: CASSLGGQRGAFF. The CDR3 coding sequence is TGCGCCAGCAGCTTGGGAGGGCAGCGGGGAGCTTTCTTT.

The rearrangement joins TRBV6-6 to TRBJ2-3; 10 bases fit TRBD2. V gave up 7 bases and J gave up 2 bases; unmatched junction bases: 6. CDR3 size: 15 residues. Germline V gene sequence: CDR1 MNHNY, CDR2 SVGAGI (reference sequence). CDR3 in amino acids: CASKEAGGYTDTQYF. In nucleotides, the CDR3 is TGTGCCAGCAAAGAAGCGGGGGGGTACACAGATACGCAGTATTTT.

Concerning this clone itself: A junction end diverges from the germline sequence, so it may reflect a read error. The chain uses TRBV5-1 and TRBJ2-2; 7 bases agree with TRBD2. Germline CDR1 SGHRS, CDR2 YFSETQ. The CDR3 length is 16 residues. The CDR3 DNA follows: TGCGCCAGCAGTTTGGTAGGACTAGGGGAAGCCGGGGAGCTGTTTTTT. Its translation is CASSLVGLGEAGELFF.

The rearrangement joins TRBV19 to TRBJ1-1, with TRBD1 as a possible D gene (5 bases). The CDR3 consists of 13 residues. V dropped 6 bases and J dropped 3 bases, with 11 bases sitting between them. CDR1 is LNHDA and CDR2 is SQIVND in the germline V gene (reference sequence). The CDR3 nucleotides read TGTGCCAGTAGACAGGATCGGGACACTGAAGCTTTCTTT. This gives the protein CASRQDRDTEAFF.

This clone was counted a single time. This chain links TRBV10-3 with TRBJ1-6, with 7 bases aligning to TRBD1. Trimming removed 2 bases from V and 9 bases from J; junction bases left unmatched: 7. The CDR3 is made up of 15 amino acids. Germline V CDR1 and CDR2: ENHRY, SYGVKD. CDR3 in DNA: TGTGCCATCAGTGAGGATGGAGGGGGCGTTTCACCCCTCCACTTT. Translated, it gives CAISEDGGGVSPLHF.

This chain links TRBV19 with TRBJ1-1; 9 nucleotides line up with TRBD1. The CDR3 consists of 15 residues. With 7 bases clipped from V and 4 bases from J, the junction kept 10 bases outside the gene matches. CDR1 is LNHDA, CDR2 SQIVND, per germline (reference sequence). CDR3 nucleotides: TGTGCCAGTACCGCCTTCGAGACAGGGGGCACTGAAGCTTTCTTT. This encodes CASTAFETGGTEAFF.